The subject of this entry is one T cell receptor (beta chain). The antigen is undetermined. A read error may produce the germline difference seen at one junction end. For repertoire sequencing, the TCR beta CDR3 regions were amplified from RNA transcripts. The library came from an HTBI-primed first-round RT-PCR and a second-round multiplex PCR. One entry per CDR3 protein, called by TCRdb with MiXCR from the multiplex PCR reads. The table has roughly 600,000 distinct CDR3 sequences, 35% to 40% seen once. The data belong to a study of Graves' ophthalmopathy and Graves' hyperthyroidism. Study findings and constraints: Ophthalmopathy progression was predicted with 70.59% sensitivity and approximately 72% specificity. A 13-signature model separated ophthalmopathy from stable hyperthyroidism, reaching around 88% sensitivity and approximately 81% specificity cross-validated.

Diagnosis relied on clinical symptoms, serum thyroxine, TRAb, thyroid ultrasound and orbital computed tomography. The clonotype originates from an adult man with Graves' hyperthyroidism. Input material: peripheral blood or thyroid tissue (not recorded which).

The CDR3 region is CASMKGSYEQYF. CDR3 sequence (DNA): TGTGCCAGCATGAAGGGCTCCTACGAGCAGTACTTC. The chain has TRBV5-1 and TRBJ2-7; D unresolved. This CDR3 is built from 12 residues. Germline-derived CDR1 and CDR2 are SGHRS and YFSETQ.